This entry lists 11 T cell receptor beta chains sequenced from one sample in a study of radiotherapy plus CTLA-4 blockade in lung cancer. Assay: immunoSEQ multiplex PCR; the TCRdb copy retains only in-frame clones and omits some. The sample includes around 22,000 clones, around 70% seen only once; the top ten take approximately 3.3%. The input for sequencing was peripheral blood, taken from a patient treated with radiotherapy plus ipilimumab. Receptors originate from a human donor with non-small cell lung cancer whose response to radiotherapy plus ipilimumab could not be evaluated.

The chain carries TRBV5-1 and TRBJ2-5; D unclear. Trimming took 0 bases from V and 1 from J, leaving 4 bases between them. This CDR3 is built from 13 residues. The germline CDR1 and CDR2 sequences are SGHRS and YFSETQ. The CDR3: CASSLGSQETQYF. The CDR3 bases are TGCGCCAGCAGCTTGGGTAGCCAAGAGACCCAGTACTTC.

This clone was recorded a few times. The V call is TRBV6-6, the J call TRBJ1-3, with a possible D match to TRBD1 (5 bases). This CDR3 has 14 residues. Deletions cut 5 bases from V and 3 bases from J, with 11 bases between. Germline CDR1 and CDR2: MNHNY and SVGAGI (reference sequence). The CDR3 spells CASSRSGDGNTIYF. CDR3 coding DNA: TGTGCCAGCAGTCGGTCGGGGGATGGAAACACCATATATTTT.

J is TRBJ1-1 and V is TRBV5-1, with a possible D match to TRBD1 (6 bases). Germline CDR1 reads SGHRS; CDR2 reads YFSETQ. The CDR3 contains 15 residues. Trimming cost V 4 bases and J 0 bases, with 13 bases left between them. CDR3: CASSPYRAMNTEAFF. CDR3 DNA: TGCGCCAGCAGCCCCTACAGGGCCATGAACACTGAAGCTTTCTTT. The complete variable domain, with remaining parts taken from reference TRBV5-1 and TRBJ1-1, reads KAGVTQTPRYLIKTRGQQVTLSCSPISGHRSVSWYQQTPGQGLQFLFEYFSETQRNKGNFPGRFSGRQFSNSRSEMNVSTLELGDSALYLCASSPYRAMNTEAFFGQGTRLTVV.

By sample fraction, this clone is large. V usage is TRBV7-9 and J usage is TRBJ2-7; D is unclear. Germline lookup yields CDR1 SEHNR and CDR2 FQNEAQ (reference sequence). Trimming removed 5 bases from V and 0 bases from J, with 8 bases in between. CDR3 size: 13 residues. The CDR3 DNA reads TGTGCCAGCAGCCACCTAGTCTCCTACGAGCAGTACTTC. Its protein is CASSHLVSYEQYF.

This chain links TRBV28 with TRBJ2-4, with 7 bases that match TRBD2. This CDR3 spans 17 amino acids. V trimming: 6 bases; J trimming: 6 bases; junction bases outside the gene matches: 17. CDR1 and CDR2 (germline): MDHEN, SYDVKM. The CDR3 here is CASSLEEGRDRGNIQYF. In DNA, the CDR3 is TGTGCCAGCAGCCTCGAGGAGGGGAGGGATAGGGGAAACATTCAGTACTTC.

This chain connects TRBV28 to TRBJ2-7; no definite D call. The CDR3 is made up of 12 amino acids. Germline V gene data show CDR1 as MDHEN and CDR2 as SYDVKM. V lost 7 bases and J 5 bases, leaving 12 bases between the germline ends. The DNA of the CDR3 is TGTGCCAGCACGAGCGCAAATCACGAGCAGTACTTC. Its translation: CASTSANHEQYF.

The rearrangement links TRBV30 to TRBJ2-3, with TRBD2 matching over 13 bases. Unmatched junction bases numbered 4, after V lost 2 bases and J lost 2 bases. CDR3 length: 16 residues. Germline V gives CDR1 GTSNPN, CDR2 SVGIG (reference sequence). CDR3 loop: CAWSLGLAGNTDTQYF. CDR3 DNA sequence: TGTGCCTGGAGTTTGGGACTAGCGGGGAACACAGATACGCAGTATTTT. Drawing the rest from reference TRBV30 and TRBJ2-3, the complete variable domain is SQTIHQWPATLVQPVGSPLSLECTVEGTSNPNLYWYRQAAGRGLQLLFYSVGIGQISSEVPQNLSASRPQDRQFILSSKKLLLSDSGFYLCAWSLGLAGNTDTQYFGPGTRLTVL.

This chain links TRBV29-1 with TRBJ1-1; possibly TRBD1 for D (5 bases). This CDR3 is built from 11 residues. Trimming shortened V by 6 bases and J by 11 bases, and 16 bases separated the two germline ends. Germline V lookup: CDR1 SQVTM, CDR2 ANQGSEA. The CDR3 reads CSVGRGMEAFF. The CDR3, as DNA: TGCAGCGTGGGGCGGGGGATGGAGGCTTTCTTT.

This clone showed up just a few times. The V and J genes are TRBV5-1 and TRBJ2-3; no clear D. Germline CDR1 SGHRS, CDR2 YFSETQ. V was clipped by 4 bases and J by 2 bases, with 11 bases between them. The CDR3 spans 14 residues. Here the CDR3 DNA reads TGCGCCAGCAGCATTGGAGCTAACACAGATACGCAGTATTTT. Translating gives CASSIGANTDTQYF.

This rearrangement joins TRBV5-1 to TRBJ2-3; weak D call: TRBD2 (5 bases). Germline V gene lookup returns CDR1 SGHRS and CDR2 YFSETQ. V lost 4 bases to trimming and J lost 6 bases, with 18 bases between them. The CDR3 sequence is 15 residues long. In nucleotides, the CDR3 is TGCGCCAGCAGCCTGTTTGGCGGGTTCACCGATACGCAGTATTTT. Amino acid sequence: CASSLFGGFTDTQYF.

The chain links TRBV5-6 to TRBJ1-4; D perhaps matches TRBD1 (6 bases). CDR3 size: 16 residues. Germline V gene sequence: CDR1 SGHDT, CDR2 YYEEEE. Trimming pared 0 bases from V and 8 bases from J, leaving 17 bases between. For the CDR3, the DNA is TGTGCCAGCAGCTTGGTTAGAGGGGGAAAAGGAGAAAAACTGTTTTTT. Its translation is CASSLVRGGKGEKLFF.